One and the same sample provided the 18 T cell receptor beta chains below, sequenced in a study of T cell changes during pregnancy in multiple sclerosis. Clones were read by immunoSEQ multiplex PCR, and TCRdb kept only the in-frame ones, dropping some. The sample includes some 71,000 clones, roughly nine tenths of them seen just once. This specimen was CD4+ T cells from peripheral blood mononuclear cells, taken in the third trimester of pregnancy. These receptors came from a female donor in good health, enrolled as a control in a pregnancy study.

This chain connects TRBV7-8 to TRBJ1-2, with 8 bases aligning to TRBD1. J lost 6 bases, V lost 5 bases, and 8 bases had no gene match. CDR1 is SGHVS, CDR2 FQNEAQ, per germline. The CDR3 totals 14 residues. CDR3 bases: TGTGCCAGCAGCCCGGGGCTGGACAGGGATGGCTACACCTTC. Translated: CASSPGLDRDGYTF.

The V and J genes are TRBV15 and TRBJ2-7; D is uncertain. CDR3 length equals 13 residues. CDR1 and CDR2 from the germline V gene are LNHNV and YYDKDF (reference sequence). The ends were cut back, 0 bases at V and 6 bases at J, with 9 bases in the middle. CDR3 in DNA: TGTGCCACCAGCAGAGATCCCACTGGCGAGCAGTACTTC. Its translation is CATSRDPTGEQYF.

J is TRBJ2-7 and V is TRBV5-4, with 7 bases fitting TRBD1. This CDR3 spans 14 amino acids. V was clipped by 4 bases and J by 6 bases; unmatched bases: 10. In germline, CDR1 is SGHNT, CDR2 YYREEE (reference sequence). As DNA, the CDR3 is TGTGCCAGCAGCGGTAAACAGGGGATCGGCGAGCAGTACTTC. It is translated as CASSGKQGIGEQYF. Supplemented by reference TRBV5-4 and TRBJ2-7, the full variable domain reads ETGVTQSPTHLIKTRGQQVTLRCSSQSGHNTVSWYQQALGQGPQFIFQYYREEENGRGNFPPRFSGLQFPNYSSELNVNALELDDSALYLCASSGKQGIGEQYFGPGTRLTVT.

The count of this clone is one. The rearrangement joins TRBV7-2 to TRBJ2-3, with D unclear. Trimming took 2 bases from V and 7 from J, leaving 13 bases between them. Germline CDR1 reads SGHTA; CDR2 reads FQGNSA. The CDR3 contains 14 residues. The CDR3 protein is CASSLISSGNTQYF. The CDR3 region has the DNA TGTGCCAGCAGCTTAATATCTAGTGGCAATACGCAGTATTTT.

This clone has only one observation. The V call is TRBV6-6, the J call TRBJ1-2; D unresolved. Trimming took 1 base from V and 7 from J, leaving 10 bases between them. This CDR3 is 13 amino acids long. Germline assignment: CDR1 MNHNY and CDR2 SVGAGI (reference sequence). In DNA form, the CDR3 reads TGTGCCAGCAGTTACTTGTTAAGTAGTGGCTACACCTTC. It codes for CASSYLLSSGYTF.

The chain joins TRBV27 to TRBJ1-5; TRBD1 matches 9 bases. With 6 bases clipped from V and 4 bases from J, the junction kept 1 base outside the gene matches. CDR3 length: 13 amino acids. Germline CDR1 and CDR2: MNHEY and SMNVEV (reference sequence). Here the CDR3 reads CASRQGANQPQHF. CDR3 nucleotide sequence: TGTGCCAGCAGACAGGGGGCGAATCAGCCCCAGCATTTT.

The chain's CDR3 is CASSQGPEETQYF. Here the CDR3 DNA reads TGCGCCAGCAGCCAAGGGCCAGAAGAGACCCAGTACTTC. The chain uses TRBV4-3 and TRBJ2-5; D remains ambiguous. Trimming cost V 1 base and J 3 bases, with 6 bases left between them. The CDR3 has 13 residues. Germline V gene lookup returns CDR1 LGHNA and CDR2 YSLEER.

The genes are TRBV6-5 and TRBJ1-2; 9 nucleotides line up with TRBD1. V was pared by 6 bases and J by 6 bases, with 2 bases of the junction left unmatched. This CDR3 is 12 amino acids long. Germline V gene data show CDR1 as MNHEY and CDR2 as SVGAGI. The DNA of the CDR3 is TGTGCCAGCAGGGGACAGGGCCATGGCTACACCTTC. Amino acid sequence: CASRGQGHGYTF.

The rearrangement joins TRBV5-6 to TRBJ1-6; D is perhaps TRBD1 (6 bases). Germline CDR1 and CDR2: SGHDT and YYEEEE. The CDR3 is 14 residues long. With 4 bases removed from V and 7 bases from J, the gap between germline ends came to 12 bases. For the CDR3, the DNA is TGTGCCAGCAGCCCGGGACACGGGAATTCACCCCTCCACTTT. Translated: CASSPGHGNSPLHF.

The chain joins TRBV5-1 to TRBJ2-1, with TRBD2 identical over 9 bases. Germline values: CDR1 SGHRS, CDR2 YFSETQ. The trim removed 1 base at V and 9 bases at J, leaving 5 bases unmatched. The CDR3 consists of 14 residues. The CDR3 DNA reads TGCGCCAGCAGCTTGCAGCGGGGGGCGGGTGAGCAGTTCTTC. Protein sequence: CASSLQRGAGEQFF.

The chain is built from TRBV11-2 and TRBJ2-7; 8 nucleotides align to TRBD1. CDR1 is SGHAT and CDR2 is FQNNGV in the germline V gene. The CDR3 is 14 residues long. Trimming at V came to 5 bases and at J to 1 base, leaving 4 bases not matched to a gene. This chain's CDR3 is CASSTDRESYEQYF. For the CDR3, the DNA is TGTGCCAGCAGCACGGACAGGGAATCCTACGAGCAGTACTTC.

J is TRBJ2-1 and V is TRBV15; 10 bases agree with TRBD2. The CDR3 contains 18 residues. Per germline, CDR1 LNHNV and CDR2 YYDKDF (reference sequence). After removal of 0 bases from V and 4 bases from J, the junction contained 9 bases not matched to a gene. The CDR3 coding sequence is TGTGCCACCAGCAGAGATCTAGCACCGGGACTAGCGTACAATGAGCAGTTCTTC. It codes for CATSRDLAPGLAYNEQFF.

This chain links TRBV5-4 with TRBJ2-7, with TRBD1 identical over 11 bases. The CDR3 runs to 16 residues. Looked up from germline, CDR1 is SGHNT and CDR2 is YYREEE (reference sequence). V shed 4 bases, J shed 4 bases, and the junction held 10 bases outside the gene matches. In DNA, the CDR3 is TGTGCCAGCAGCAAGAGTTCGGGACAGGGGGTTTACGAGCAGTACTTC. Residues: CASSKSSGQGVYEQYF. Full variable domain (rest looked up from reference TRBV5-4 and TRBJ2-7): ETGVTQSPTHLIKTRGQQVTLRCSSQSGHNTVSWYQQALGQGPQFIFQYYREEENGRGNFPPRFSGLQFPNYSSELNVNALELDDSALYLCASSKSSGQGVYEQYFGPGTRLTVT.

J is TRBJ2-5 and V is TRBV19; possible D gene TRBD1, 5 bases. Germline CDR1 is LNHDA and CDR2 is SQIVND (reference sequence). The CDR3 totals 11 residues. Trimming shortened V by 5 bases and J by 5 bases, and 6 bases separated the two germline ends. CDR3 DNA sequence: TGTGCCAGTAGTTCAGGGGAGACCCAGTACTTC. This codes for CASSSGETQYF.

The chain carries TRBV12-5 and TRBJ1-5; D remains unclear. The CDR3 sequence is 15 residues long. V lost 7 bases and J lost 3, with 16 bases in between. Germline CDR1 LGHNT, CDR2 FRNRAP. The CDR3 protein is CASVQDGRVNQPQHF. The CDR3 nucleotides are TGTGCTAGTGTTCAGGACGGGAGGGTCAATCAGCCCCAGCATTTT.

This rearrangement joins TRBV11-1 to TRBJ2-3; maybe TRBD1 (6 bases). Germline lookup yields CDR1 SGHAT and CDR2 FQDESV (reference sequence). V shed 5 bases and J shed 1 base, with 13 bases lying between them. The CDR3 is 15 amino acids. The CDR3 loop reads CASSPGDWGTDTQYF. The CDR3, as DNA: TGTGCCAGCAGCCCAGGGGATTGGGGCACAGATACGCAGTATTTT.

This clone appeared a single time. The chain combines TRBV16 with TRBJ1-2; 7 bases are a match to TRBD1. V lost 2 bases and J lost 6; bases outside the gene matches: 6. Germline loops: CDR1 KGHSY, CDR2 FQNENV. CDR3 length: 14 amino acids. The CDR3 coding sequence is TGTGCCAGCAGCCAAGTTTCCCAGGGGGATGGCTACACCTTC. It translates to CASSQVSQGDGYTF.

This chain connects TRBV19 to TRBJ2-5, with a tentative D call TRBD2 (7 bases). Germline V gives CDR1 LNHDA, CDR2 SQIVND (reference sequence). This CDR3 spans 15 amino acids. Trimming shortened V by 5 bases and J by 4 bases, and 17 bases separated the two germline ends. The CDR3 sequence: CASSYLPGGSETQYF. CDR3 nucleotide sequence: TGTGCCAGTAGTTATCTGCCGGGGGGCTCAGAGACCCAGTACTTC.